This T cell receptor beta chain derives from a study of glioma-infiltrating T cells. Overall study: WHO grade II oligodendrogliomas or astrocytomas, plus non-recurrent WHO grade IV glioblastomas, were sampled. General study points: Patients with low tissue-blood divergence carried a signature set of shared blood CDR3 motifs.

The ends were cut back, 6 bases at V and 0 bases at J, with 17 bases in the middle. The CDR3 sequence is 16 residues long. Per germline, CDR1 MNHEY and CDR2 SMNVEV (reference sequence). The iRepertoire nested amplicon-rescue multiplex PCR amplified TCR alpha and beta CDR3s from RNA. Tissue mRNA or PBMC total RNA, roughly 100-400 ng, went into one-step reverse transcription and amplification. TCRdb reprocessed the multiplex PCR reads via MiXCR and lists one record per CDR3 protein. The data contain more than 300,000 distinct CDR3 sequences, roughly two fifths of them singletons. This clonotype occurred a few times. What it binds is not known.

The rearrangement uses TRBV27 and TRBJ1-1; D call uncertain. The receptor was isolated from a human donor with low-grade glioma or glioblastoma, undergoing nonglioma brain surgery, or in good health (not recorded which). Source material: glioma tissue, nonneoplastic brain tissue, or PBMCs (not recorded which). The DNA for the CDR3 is TGTGCCAGCAGAGGCCGGGCGGAGGCGATGAACACTGAAGCTTTCTTT. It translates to CASRGRAEAMNTEAFF.